The following is a T cell receptor (beta chain) sequence with its context. Its target is not known. Investigators sorted each CD8+ T cell subset in triplicate, taking around 330,000 cells each time. This CDR3 has 14 residues. Germline CDR1 SGHKS, CDR2 YYEKEE (reference sequence). UMI-labeled 5' RACE TRB cDNA libraries were prepared from the cells. Reprocessing the 5' RACE reads, TCRdb reports a single entry for every CDR3 protein and omits DNA. This repertoire includes 35,000 to 45,000 distinct CDR3 sequences. The entry originates in a study of CXCR3-negative and CXCR3-positive naive CD8 T cells. Whole-study results and caveats: Memory, not naive, CXCR3-negative and CXCR3-positive cells differed in TRBV-TRBJ usage. Diversity was high in both naive subsets and much lower in memory cells.

The sequenced sample was naive CXCR3- CD8+ T cells from blood. Subset: CD45RO-CCR7+CD27+CD95- naive CD8+ T cells lacking CXCR3 (TNR3-). The J gene is TRBJ2-1, the V gene TRBV5-5; the D gene TCRdb calls, TRBD2, cannot be checked with no DNA. The source of this sequence is a human donor in good health. Some clones in this sample may be carry-over from other donors' samples. CDR3 in amino acids: CASSLGVSGPEQFF.